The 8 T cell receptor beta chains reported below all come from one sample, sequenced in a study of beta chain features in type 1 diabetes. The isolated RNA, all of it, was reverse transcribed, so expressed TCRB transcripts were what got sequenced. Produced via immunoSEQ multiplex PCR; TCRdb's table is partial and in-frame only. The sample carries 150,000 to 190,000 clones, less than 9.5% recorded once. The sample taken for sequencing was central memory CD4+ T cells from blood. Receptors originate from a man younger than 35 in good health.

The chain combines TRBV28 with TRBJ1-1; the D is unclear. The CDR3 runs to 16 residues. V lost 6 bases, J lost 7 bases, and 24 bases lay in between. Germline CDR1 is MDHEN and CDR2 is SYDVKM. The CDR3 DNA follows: TGTGCCAGCAGCCCCGCTGGGGTTTCGGGGAAGAATGAAGCTTTCTTT. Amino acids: CASSPAGVSGKNEAFF.

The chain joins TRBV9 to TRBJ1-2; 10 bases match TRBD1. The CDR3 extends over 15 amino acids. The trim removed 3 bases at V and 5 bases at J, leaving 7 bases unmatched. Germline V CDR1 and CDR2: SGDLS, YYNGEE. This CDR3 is CASSATGGRGYGYTF. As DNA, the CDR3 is TGTGCCAGCAGCGCGACAGGGGGCAGGGGGTATGGCTACACCTTC. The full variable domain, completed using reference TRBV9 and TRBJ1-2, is DSGVTQTPKHLITATGQRVTLRCSPRSGDLSVYWYQQSLDQGLQFLIQYYNGEERAKGNILERFSAQQFPDLHSELNLSSLELGDSALYFCASSATGGRGYGYTFGSGTRLTVV.

In DNA form, the CDR3 reads TGTGCCATCAAAGAGGAGGGCGGCAATCAGCCCCAGCATTTT. This translates into CAIKEEGGNQPQHF. V and J are TRBV10-3 and TRBJ1-5; D remains ambiguous. Deletions cut 7 bases from V and 2 bases from J, with 12 bases between. Germline V gene sequence: CDR1 ENHRY, CDR2 SYGVKD. This CDR3 contains 14 residues.

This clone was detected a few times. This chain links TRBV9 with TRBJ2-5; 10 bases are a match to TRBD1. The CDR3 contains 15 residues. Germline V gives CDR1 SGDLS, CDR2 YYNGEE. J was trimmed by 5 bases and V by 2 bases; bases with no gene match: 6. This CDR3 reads CASSVGTGVWETQYF. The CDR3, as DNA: TGTGCCAGCAGCGTCGGGACAGGGGTCTGGGAGACCCAGTACTTC.

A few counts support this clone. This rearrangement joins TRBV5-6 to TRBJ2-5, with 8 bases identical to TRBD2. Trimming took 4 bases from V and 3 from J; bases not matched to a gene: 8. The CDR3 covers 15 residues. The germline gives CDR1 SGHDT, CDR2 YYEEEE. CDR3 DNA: TGTGCCAGCAGCACCTTCGGGCGGGGGGAAGAGACCCAGTACTTC. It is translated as CASSTFGRGEETQYF.

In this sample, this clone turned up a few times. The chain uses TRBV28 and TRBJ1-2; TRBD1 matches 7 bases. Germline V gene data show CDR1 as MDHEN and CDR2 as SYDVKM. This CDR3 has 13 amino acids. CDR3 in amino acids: CYTGTELNYGYTF. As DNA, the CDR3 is TGTTACACAGGGACAGAACTAAACTATGGCTACACCTTC.

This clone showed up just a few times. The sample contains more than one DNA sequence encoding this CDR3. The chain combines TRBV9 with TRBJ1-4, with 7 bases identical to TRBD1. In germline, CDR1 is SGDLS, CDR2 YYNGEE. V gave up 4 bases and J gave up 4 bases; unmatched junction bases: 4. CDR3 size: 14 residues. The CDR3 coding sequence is TGTGCCAGCAGCCCCAGGGGGGATAATGAAAAACTGTTTTTT. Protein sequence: CASSPRGDNEKLFF.

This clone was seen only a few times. The CDR3 sequence: CASSAWTGGGNQPQHF. The CDR3 coding sequence is TGTGCCAGCAGTGCCTGGACAGGGGGCGGCAATCAGCCCCAGCATTTT. The chain combines TRBV6-1 with TRBJ1-5; 11 nucleotides line up with TRBD1. Germline CDR1 and CDR2: MNHNS and SASEGT. The length of the CDR3 is 16 residues. Trimming cost V 4 bases and J 2 bases; bases outside gene matches: 4.